This T cell receptor (beta chain) was captured in a study of T-cell memory formation after mild COVID-19. On the study more broadly: TCR clusters were mostly confined to one donor each.

Study results and caveats: Researchers found some responding clones in pre-infection memory, a sign that cross-reactive memory joined. Shrinking CD4+ clones were chiefly CM and EM; CD8+ ones were chiefly EMRA.

This CDR3 spans 12 amino acids. The germline gives CDR1 SQVTM, CDR2 ANQGSEA. This clonotype was counted only a few times. The antigen is undetermined. Barcoded TCR alpha and TCR beta cDNA libraries with UMIs came from 5'RACE using constant-segment primers. TCRdb independently ran MiXCR on the 5' RACE reads; one entry per CDR3 protein. The sample consists of under 300,000 distinct CDR3 sequences, around 8% of them appearing once. This clonotype was obtained from a man younger than 30 who had mild COVID-19 (a few samples of this study predate the infection). Cell type and time point are not known. Sequencing was performed on PBMCs or a T cell subset sorted from them (not recorded which). The chain joins TRBV29-1 to TRBJ2-7, with 7 bases fitting TRBD1. CDR3 coding DNA: TGCAGTGTTCCCGACAGGGAATACGAGCAGTACGTC. Its protein is CSVPDREYEQYV.